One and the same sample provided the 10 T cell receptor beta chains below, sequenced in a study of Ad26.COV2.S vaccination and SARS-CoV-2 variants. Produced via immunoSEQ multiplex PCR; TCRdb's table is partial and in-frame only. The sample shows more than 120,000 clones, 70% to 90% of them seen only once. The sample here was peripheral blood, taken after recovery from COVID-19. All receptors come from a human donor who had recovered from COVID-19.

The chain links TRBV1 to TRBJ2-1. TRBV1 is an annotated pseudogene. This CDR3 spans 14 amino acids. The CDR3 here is CTSSQEERRNEQFF. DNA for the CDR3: TGCACCAGCAGCCAAGAGGAACGCCGTAATGAGCAGTTCTTC.

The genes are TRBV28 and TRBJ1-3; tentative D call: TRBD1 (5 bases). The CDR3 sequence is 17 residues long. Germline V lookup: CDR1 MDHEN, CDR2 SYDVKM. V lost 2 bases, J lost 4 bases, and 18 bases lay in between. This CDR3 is CASSLAPGLYGGNTIYF. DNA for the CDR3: TGTGCCAGCAGTTTAGCACCGGGGCTTTATGGAGGAAACACCATATATTTT.

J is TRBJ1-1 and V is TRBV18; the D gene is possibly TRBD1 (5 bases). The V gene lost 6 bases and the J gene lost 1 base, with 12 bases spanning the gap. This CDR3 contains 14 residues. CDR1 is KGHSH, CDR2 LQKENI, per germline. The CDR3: CASSSRDENTEAFF. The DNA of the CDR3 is TGTGCCAGCTCGTCCCGGGACGAGAACACTGAAGCTTTCTTT. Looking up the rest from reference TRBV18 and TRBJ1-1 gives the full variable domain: NAGVMQNPRHLVRRRGQEARLRCSPMKGHSHVYWYRQLPEEGLKFMVYLQKENIIDESGMPKERFSAEFPKEGPSILRIQQVVRGDSAAYFCASSSRDENTEAFFGQGTRLTVV.

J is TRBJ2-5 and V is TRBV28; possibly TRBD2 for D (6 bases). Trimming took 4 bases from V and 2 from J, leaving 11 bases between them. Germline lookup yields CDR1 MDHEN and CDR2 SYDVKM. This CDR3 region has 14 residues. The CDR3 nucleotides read TGTGCCAGCAGTTCCGCCGGGGGTCAAGAGACCCAGTACTTC. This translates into CASSSAGGQETQYF. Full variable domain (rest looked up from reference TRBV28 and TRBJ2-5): DVKVTQSSRYLVKRTGEKVFLECVQDMDHENMFWYRQDPGLGLRLIYFSYDVKMKEKGDIPEGYSVSREKKERFSLILESASTNQTSMYLCASSSAGGQETQYFGPGTRLLVL.

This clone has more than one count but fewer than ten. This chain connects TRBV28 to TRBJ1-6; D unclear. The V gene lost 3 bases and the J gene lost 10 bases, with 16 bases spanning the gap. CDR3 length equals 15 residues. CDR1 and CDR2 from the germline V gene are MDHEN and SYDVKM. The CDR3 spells CASSLFSGSRSPLHF. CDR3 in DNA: TGTGCCAGCAGTTTGTTTTCAGGCAGTAGGTCACCCCTCCACTTT.

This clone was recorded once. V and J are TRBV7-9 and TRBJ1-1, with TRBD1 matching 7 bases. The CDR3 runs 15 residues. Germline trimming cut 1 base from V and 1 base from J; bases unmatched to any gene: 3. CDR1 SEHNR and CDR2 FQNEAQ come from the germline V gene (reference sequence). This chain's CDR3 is CASSLVGQKNTEAFF. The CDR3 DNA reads TGTGCCAGCAGCTTAGTGGGACAGAAGAACACTGAAGCTTTCTTT.

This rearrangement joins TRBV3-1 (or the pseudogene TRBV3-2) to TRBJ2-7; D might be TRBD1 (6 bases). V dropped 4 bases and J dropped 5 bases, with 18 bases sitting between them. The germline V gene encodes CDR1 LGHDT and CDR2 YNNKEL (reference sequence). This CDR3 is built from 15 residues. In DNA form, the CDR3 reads TGTGCCAGCAGCCCTCTACCAGGGGTGGTCAACGAGCAGTACTTC. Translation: CASSPLPGVVNEQYF.

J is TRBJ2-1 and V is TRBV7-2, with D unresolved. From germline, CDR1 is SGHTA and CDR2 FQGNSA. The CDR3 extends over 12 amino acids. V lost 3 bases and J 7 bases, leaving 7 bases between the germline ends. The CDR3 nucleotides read TGTGCCAGCAGCTTCTTTTGGAATGAGCAGTTCTTC. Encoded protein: CASSFFWNEQFF.

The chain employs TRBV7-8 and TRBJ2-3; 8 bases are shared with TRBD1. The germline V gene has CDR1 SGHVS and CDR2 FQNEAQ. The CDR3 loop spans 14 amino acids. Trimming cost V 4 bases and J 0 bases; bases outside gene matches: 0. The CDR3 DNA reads TGTGCCAGCAGCTGGGACAGGAGCACAGATACGCAGTATTTT. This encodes CASSWDRSTDTQYF.

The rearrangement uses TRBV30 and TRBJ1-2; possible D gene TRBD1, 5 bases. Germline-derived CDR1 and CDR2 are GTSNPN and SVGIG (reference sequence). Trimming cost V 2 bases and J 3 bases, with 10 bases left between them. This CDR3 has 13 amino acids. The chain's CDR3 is CAWSRGTDYGYTF. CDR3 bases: TGTGCCTGGAGTAGGGGAACAGACTATGGCTACACCTTC.